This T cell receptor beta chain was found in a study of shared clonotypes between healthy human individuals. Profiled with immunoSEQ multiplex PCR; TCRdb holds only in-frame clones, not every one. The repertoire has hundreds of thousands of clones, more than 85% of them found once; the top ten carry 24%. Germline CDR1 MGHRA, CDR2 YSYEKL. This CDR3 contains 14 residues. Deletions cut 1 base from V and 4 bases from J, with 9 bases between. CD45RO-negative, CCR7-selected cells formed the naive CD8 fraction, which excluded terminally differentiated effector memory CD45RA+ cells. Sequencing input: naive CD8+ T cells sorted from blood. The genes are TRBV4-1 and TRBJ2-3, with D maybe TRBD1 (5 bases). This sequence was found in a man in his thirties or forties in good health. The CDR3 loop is CASSQGGPSDTQYF. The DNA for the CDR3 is TGCGCCAGCAGCCAAGGGGGCCCTTCAGATACGCAGTATTTT.